This T cell receptor beta chain was found in a study of cytotoxic CD8 clonotypes in ibrutinib-treated CLL. Sequenced by immunoSEQ multiplex PCR; TCRdb stores in-frame clones only, minus some. Here the sample spans a few hundred thousand clones, around four fifths being singletons. There are 17 residues in the CDR3. Looked up from germline, CDR1 is MRHNA and CDR2 is SNTAGT. Losses at the gene ends were 5 bases for V and 3 bases for J; bases not matched to a gene: 12. The source is a human donor with chronic lymphocytic leukemia. Sample: PBMCs, taken before ibrutinib treatment. This chain uses TRBV6-4 with TRBJ2-1; 8 bases align to TRBD1. CDR3 nucleotide sequence: TGTGCCAGCAGTCGCTACTTAAGACAGGGGCTCTACAATGAGCAGTTCTTC. This sequence encodes CASSRYLRQGLYNEQFF.